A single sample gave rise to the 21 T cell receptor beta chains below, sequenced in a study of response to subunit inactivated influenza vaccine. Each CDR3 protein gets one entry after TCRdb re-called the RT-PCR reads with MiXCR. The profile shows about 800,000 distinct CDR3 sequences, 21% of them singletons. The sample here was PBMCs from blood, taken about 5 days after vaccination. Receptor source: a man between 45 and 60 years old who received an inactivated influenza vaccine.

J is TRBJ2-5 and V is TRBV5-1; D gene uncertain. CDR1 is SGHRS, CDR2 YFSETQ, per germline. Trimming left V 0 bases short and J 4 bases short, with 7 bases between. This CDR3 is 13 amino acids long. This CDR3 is CASSLDSAETQYF. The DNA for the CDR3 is TGCGCCAGCAGCTTGGACAGTGCAGAGACCCAGTACTTC.

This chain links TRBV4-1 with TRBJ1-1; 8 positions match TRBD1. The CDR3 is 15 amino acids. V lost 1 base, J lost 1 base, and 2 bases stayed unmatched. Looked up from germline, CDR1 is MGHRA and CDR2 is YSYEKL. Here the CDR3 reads CASSQGQGTNTEAFF. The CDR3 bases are TGCGCCAGCAGCCAAGGACAGGGGACGAACACTGAAGCTTTCTTT.

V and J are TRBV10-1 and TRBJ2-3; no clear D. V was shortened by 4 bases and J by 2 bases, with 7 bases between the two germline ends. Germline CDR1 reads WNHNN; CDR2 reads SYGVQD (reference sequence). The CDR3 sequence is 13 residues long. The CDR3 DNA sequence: TGCGCCAGCAGTGCACAGATCACAGATACGCAGTATTTT. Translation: CASSAQITDTQYF.

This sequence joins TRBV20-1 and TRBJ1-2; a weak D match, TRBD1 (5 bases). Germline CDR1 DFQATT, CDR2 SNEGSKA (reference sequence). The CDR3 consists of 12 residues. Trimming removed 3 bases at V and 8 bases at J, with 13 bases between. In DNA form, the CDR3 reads TGCAGTGCTAGGGGGGGAACGGAGGGCTACACCTTC. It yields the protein CSARGGTEGYTF.

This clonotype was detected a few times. CDR3 region: CASRPGRAGGYGYTF. The DNA of the CDR3 is TGTGCCAGCAGACCCGGAAGAGCGGGGGGCTATGGCTACACCTTC. The rearrangement uses TRBV6-2 or TRBV6-3 and TRBJ1-2, with D perhaps TRBD1 (5 bases). The CDR3 length is 15 residues. CDR1 MNHEY and CDR2 SVGEGT come from the germline V gene. Trimming removed 6 bases from V and 4 bases from J, with 18 bases in between.

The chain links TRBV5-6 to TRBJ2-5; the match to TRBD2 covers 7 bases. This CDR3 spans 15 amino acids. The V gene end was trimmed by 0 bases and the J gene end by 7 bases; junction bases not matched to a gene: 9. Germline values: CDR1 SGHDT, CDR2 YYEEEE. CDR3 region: CASSLDGTTYVTQYF. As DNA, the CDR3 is TGTGCCAGCAGCTTGGACGGGACTACCTATGTGACCCAGTACTTC.

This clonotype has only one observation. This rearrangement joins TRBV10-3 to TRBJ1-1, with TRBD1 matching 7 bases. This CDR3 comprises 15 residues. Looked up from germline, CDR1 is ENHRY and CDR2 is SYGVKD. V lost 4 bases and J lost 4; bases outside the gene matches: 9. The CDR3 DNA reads TGTGCCATCAGTGTCTCCCGGACAGGAGGCACTGAAGCTTTCTTT. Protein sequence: CAISVSRTGGTEAFF.

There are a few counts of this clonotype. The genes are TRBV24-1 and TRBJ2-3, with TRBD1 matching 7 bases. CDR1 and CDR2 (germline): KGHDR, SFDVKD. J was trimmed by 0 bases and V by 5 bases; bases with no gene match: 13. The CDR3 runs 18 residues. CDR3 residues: CATSGFRGSHTSTDTQYF. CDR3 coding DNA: TGTGCCACCAGTGGTTTCAGGGGGAGCCATACCAGCACAGATACGCAGTATTTT.

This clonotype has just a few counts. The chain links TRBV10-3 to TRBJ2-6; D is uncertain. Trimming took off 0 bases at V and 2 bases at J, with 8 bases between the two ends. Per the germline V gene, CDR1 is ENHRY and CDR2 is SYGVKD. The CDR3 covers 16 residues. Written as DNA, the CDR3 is TGTGCCATCAGTGAGTCTTCCGTTGCTGGGGCCAACGTCCTGACTTTC. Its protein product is CAISESSVAGANVLTF.

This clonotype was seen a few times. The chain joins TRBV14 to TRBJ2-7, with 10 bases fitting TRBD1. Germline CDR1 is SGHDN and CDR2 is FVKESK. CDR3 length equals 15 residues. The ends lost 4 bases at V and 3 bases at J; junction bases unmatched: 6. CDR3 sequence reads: CASSPYRTGGYEQYF. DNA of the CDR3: TGTGCCAGCAGCCCCTACCGGACAGGGGGCTACGAGCAGTACTTC.

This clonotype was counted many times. The chain's CDR3 is CASSFRDTGELFF. In DNA, the CDR3 is TGCGCCAGCAGCTTCAGAGATACCGGGGAGCTGTTTTTT. The chain joins TRBV5-1 to TRBJ2-2; no firm D call. The CDR3 totals 13 residues. Trimming left V 2 bases short and J 5 bases short, with 7 bases between. Germline CDR1 reads SGHRS; CDR2 reads YFSETQ.

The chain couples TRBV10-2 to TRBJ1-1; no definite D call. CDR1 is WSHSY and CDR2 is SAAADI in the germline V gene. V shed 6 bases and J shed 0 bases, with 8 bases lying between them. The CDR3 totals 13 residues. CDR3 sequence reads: CASSELLNTEAFF. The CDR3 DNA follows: TGCGCCAGCAGCGAGCTATTGAACACTGAAGCTTTCTTT.

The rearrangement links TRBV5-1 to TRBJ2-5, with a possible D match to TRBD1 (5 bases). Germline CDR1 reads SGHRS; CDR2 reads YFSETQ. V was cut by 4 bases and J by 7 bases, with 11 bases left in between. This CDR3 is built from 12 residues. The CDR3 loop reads CASSPGGATQYF. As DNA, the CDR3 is TGCGCCAGCAGCCCGGGTGGGGCGACCCAGTACTTC. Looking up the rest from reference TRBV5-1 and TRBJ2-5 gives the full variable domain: KAGVTQTPRYLIKTRGQQVTLSCSPISGHRSVSWYQQTPGQGLQFLFEYFSETQRNKGNFPGRFSGRQFSNSRSEMNVSTLELGDSALYLCASSPGGATQYFGPGTRLLVL.

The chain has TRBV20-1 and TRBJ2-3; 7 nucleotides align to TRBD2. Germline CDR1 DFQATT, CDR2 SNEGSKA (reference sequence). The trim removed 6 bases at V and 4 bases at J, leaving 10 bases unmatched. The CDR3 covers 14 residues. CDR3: CSALREWFSDTQYF. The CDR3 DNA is TGCAGTGCGTTGCGGGAGTGGTTCTCAGATACGCAGTATTTT.

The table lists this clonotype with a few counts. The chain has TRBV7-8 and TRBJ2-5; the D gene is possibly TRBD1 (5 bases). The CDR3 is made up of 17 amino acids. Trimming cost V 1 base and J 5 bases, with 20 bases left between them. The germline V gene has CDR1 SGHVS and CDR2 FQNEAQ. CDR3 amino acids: CASSLVRSAGSKETQYF. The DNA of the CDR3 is TGTGCCAGCAGCTTAGTTCGGTCGGCAGGGTCCAAGGAGACCCAGTACTTC.

The CDR3 loop is CASSKDRGSKNIQYF. Here the CDR3 DNA reads TGTGCCAGTAGTAAGGACAGGGGATCCAAAAACATTCAGTACTTC. The V gene is TRBV19, the J gene TRBJ2-4, with 9 bases matching TRBD1. V lost 4 bases and J lost 2; bases outside the gene matches: 3. The CDR3 runs to 15 residues. The germline gives CDR1 LNHDA, CDR2 SQIVND (reference sequence).

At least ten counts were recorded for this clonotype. The CDR3 region has the DNA TGTGCCAGCCCAACCGAAGTGGATCCTCGAGGGGAAGGGCCCCAGCATTTT. Its protein product is CASPTEVDPRGEGPQHF. V is TRBV6-4 and J is TRBJ1-5, with a weak D call TRBD1 (5 bases). V was pared by 8 bases and J by 9 bases, with 29 bases between. This CDR3 spans 17 amino acids. Germline CDR1 and CDR2: MRHNA and SNTAGT.

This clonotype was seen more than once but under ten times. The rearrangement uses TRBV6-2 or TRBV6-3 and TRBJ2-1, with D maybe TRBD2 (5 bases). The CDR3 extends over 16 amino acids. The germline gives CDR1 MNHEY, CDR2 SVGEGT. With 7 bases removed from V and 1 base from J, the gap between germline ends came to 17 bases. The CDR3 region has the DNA TGTGCCAGCACCGAAGGGTCGGGGAAATCCTACAATGAGCAGTTCTTC. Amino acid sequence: CASTEGSGKSYNEQFF.

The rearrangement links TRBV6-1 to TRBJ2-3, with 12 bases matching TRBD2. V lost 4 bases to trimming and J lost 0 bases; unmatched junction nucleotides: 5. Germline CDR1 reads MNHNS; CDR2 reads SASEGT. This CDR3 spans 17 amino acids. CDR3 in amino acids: CASSGYLAGGSTDTQYF. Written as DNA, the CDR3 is TGTGCCAGCAGTGGTTATCTAGCGGGGGGGAGCACAGATACGCAGTATTTT.

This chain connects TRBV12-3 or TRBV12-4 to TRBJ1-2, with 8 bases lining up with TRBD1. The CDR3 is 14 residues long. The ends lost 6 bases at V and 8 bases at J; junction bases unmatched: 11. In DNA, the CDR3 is TGTGCCAGCAGACCCCAGACAGGGGTAGGGGGCTACACCTTC. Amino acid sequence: CASRPQTGVGGYTF.

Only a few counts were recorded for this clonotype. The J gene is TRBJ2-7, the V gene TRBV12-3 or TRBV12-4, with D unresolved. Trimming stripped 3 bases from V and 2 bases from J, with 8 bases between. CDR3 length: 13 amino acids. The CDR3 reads CASSLNGAYEQYF. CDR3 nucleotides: TGTGCCAGCAGTTTGAACGGAGCCTACGAGCAGTACTTC.